Sequencing of this T cell receptor beta chain was carried out in a study of tumor and adjacent non-tumor tissue in lung cancer. Three rounds of nested PCR, following a modified ARM-PCR protocol, produced the TCRbeta library. TCRdb redid the calling of the multiplex PCR reads with MiXCR, one entry per CDR3 protein. The sample comprises about 120,000 distinct CDR3 sequences, 75% to 90% of which are singletons, and 22% rests with the top ten. No cell sorting was done before RNA was extracted from the tissue. The V end was cut by 7 bases, the J end by 1 base, with 13 bases between. The CDR3 length is 13 residues. Germline V gene lookup returns CDR1 SQVTM and CDR2 ANQGSEA.

Sample: lung tumor tissue. The clonotype was recovered from a man between 65 and 79 years old with non-small cell lung cancer. The genes are TRBV29-1 and TRBJ1-2; no definite D call. In DNA form, the CDR3 reads TGCAGCGCTGTGTCACAAGTTAACTATGGCTACACCTTC. It yields the protein CSAVSQVNYGYTF.